This TCR beta chain was retrieved from a study of blood T cell repertoires in COVID-19. For the study at large: Acute and convalescent COVID-19 samples came from the United States, Italy and Spain. From T cells, B-cell-depleted T cells, or PBMCs came the material, which was cDNA or gDNA.

CDR1 and CDR2 (germline): MNHEY, SMNVEV (reference sequence). With 2 bases clipped from V and 6 bases from J, the junction kept 4 bases outside the gene matches. This CDR3 comprises 14 residues. Authors' analysis steps: Reference gene primers were amplified, and this amplification served to estimate nucleated cell counts. Clones were read by immunoSEQ multiplex PCR, and TCRdb kept only the in-frame ones, dropping some. That table furnishes V, J and clone size, whereas the DNA furnished D and trimming. The sample gives 50,000 to 60,000 clones, roughly 90% of which show up once; 9.7% is in the top ten.

The receptor comes from a woman older than 75 with acute or convalescent COVID-19. This chain connects TRBV27 to TRBJ1-2; TRBD1 matches at 9 bases. The source material was peripheral blood. CDR3 DNA sequence: TGTGCCAGCAGTTTAGCAGGGACAGGGAATGGCTACACCTTC. As protein: CASSLAGTGNGYTF.